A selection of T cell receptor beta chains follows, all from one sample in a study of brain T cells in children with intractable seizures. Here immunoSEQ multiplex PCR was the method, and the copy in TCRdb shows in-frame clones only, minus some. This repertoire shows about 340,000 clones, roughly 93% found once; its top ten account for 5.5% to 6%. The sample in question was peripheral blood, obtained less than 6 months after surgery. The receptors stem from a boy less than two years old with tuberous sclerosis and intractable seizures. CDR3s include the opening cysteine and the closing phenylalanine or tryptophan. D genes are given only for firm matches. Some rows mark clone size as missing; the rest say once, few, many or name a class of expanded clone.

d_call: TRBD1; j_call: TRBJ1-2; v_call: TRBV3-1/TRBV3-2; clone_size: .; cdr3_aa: CASSRPDRDVGYTF; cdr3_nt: TGTGCCAGCAGCCGACCGGACAGGGATGTTGGCTACACCTTC
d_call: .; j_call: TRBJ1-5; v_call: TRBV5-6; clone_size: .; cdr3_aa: CASSPCVLSNQPQHF; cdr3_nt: TGTGCCAGCAGCCCCTGTGTGCTAAGCAATCAGCCCCAGCATTTT
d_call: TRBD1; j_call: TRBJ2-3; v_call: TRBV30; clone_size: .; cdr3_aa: CAWREVRTGAVTDTQYF; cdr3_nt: TGTGCCTGGAGAGAGGTCAGGACAGGGGCCGTCACAGATACGCAGTATTTT
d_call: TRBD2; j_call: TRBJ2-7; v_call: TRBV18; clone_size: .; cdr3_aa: CASGSGGSYEQYF; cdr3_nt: TGTGCCAGCGGTAGCGGGGGGTCCTACGAGCAGTACTTC
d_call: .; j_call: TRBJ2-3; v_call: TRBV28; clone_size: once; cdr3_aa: CASSQQAWYF; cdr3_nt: TGTGCCAGCAGCCAACAGGCCTGGTATTTT
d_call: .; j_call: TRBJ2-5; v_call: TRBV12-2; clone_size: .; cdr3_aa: CAEETQYF; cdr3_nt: TGTGCTGAAGAGACCCAGTACTTC
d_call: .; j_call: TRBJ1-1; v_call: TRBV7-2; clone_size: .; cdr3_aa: CASSLVDSSNTEAFF; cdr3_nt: TGTGCCAGCAGCTTGGTTGACAGCTCTAACACTGAAGCTTTCTTT
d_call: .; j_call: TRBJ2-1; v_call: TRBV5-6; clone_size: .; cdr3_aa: CASSPGLHNEQFF; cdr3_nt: TGTGCCAGCAGCCCGGGACTTCACAATGAGCAGTTCTTC
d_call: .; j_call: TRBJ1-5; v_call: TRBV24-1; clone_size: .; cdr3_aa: CATSAFPTNSNQPQHF; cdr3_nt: TGTGCCACCAGTGCTTTTCCCACTAATAGCAATCAGCCCCAGCATTTT
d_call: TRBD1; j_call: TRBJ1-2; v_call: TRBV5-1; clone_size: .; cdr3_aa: CASSWTGGNGYTF; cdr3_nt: TGCGCCAGCAGCTGGACAGGGGGGAATGGCTACACCTTC
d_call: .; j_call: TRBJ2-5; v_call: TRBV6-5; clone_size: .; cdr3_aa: CASSYSGNRETQYF; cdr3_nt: TGTGCCAGCAGTTACTCAGGGAATAGGGAGACCCAGTACTTC
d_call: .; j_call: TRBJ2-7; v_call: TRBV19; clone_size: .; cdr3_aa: CATSTRGSGASEQYF; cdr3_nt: TGTGCCACTTCCACGAGAGGTAGCGGAGCCAGCGAGCAGTACTTC
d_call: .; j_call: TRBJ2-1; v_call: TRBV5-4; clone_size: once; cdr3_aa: CASSLGPAGGEQFF; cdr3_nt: TGTGCCAGCAGCTTAGGGCCCGCTGGGGGTGAGCAGTTCTTC
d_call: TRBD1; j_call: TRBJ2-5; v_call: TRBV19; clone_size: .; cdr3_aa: CATSGGRETQYF; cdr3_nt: TGTGCCACCTCAGGGGGCCGGGAGACCCAGTACTTC